The present T cell receptor (beta chain) was sequenced within a study of blood T cell repertoires in COVID-19. In the study overall: Samples of COVID-19 (acute and convalescent) were obtained from the United States, Italy and Spain. T cells, B-cell-depleted T cells, or PBMCs supplied cDNA or gDNA.

With 7 bases removed from V and 0 bases from J, the gap between germline ends came to 19 bases. The CDR3 runs 16 residues. Germline V gene data show CDR1 as LNHDA and CDR2 as SQIVND (reference sequence). The authors' processing: Reference gene primer amplification yielded estimated nucleated cell counts. Sequencing was performed with immunoSEQ multiplex PCR; in TCRdb, only in-frame clones are kept and a portion is missing. D and trimming come from the DNA, and the V and J calls and clone size come from that table. The sample includes approximately 69,000 clones, 82% of them seen just once. This clone was seen once.

The specimen sequenced was peripheral blood. This chain links TRBV19 with TRBJ2-7, with D possibly being TRBD2 (6 bases). The receptor was derived from a woman of 80 years or more with acute or convalescent COVID-19. CDR3 coding DNA: TGTGCCAGTAACCCTGGGGGGACCAGGAGCTCCTACGAGCAGTACTTC. This codes for CASNPGGTRSSYEQYF. Full variable domain (outside the CDR3, taken from reference TRBV19 and TRBJ2-7): DGGITQSPKYLFRKEGQNVTLSCEQNLNHDAMYWYRQDPGQGLRLIYYSQIVNDFQKGDIAEGYSVSREKKESFPLTVTSAQKNPTAFYLCASNPGGTRSSYEQYFGPGTRLTVT.